This entry lists 3 T cell receptor beta chains sequenced from one sample in a study of blood T cell repertoires in COVID-19. TCRdb keeps only in-frame clones here, not all; method: immunoSEQ multiplex PCR. The sample contains 200,000 to 250,000 clones, 84% of which appear only once. The sequenced material came from PBMCs or T cells enriched from blood (not recorded which). All receptors come from a man aged 55-75 years who had recovered from COVID-19.

The V and J genes are TRBV14 and TRBJ2-7; D perhaps matches TRBD2 (5 bases). There are 14 residues in the CDR3. The V gene lost 1 base and the J gene lost 7 bases, with 14 bases spanning the gap. CDR1 is SGHDN and CDR2 is FVKESK in the germline V gene. The DNA for the CDR3 is TGTGCCAGCAGCCAAGTTGGGCATTGGAGGGAGCAGTACTTC. Residues: CASSQVGHWREQYF.

This chain connects TRBV7-2 to TRBJ2-7; no reliable D call. The CDR3 sequence is 13 residues long. Trimming removed 3 bases from V and 6 bases from J, with 12 bases in between. From germline, CDR1 is SGHTA and CDR2 FQGNSA. The CDR3 coding sequence is TGTGCCAGCAGCTTGTCTGAAGACTTCGAGCAGTACTTC. Its protein is CASSLSEDFEQYF.

This chain joins TRBV7-8 and TRBJ2-7, with a tentative D call TRBD2 (5 bases). With 3 bases removed from V and 4 bases from J, the gap between germline ends came to 7 bases. CDR1 is SGHVS and CDR2 is FQNEAQ in the germline V gene. The CDR3 is made up of 12 amino acids. The CDR3 region has the DNA TGTGCCAGCAGCTTCGAGCGGTACGAGCAGTACTTC. This translates into CASSFERYEQYF.